This passage covers 27 T cell receptor beta chains from one sample sequenced in a study of blood T cell repertoires in COVID-19. Libraries were prepared by immunoSEQ multiplex PCR; TCRdb keeps only in-frame clonotypes and omits some of them. The top ten hold about 1.8% of the sample, which has about 100,000 clones, around 90% seen once. The sample consisted of peripheral blood. These receptors came from a human donor with active COVID-19. The donor label of this sample is uncertain.

V gene TRBV5-1 combines with J gene TRBJ1-2; the D is unclear. CDR1 and CDR2 (germline): SGHRS, YFSETQ. CDR3 length: 17 amino acids. Trimming stripped 0 bases from V and 4 bases from J, with 19 bases between. The CDR3 region is CASSLVTGLEVGYGYTF. The DNA for the CDR3 is TGCGCCAGCAGCTTGGTTACCGGACTCGAGGTGGGCTATGGCTACACCTTC. The entire variable domain, with the rest obtained from reference TRBV5-1 and TRBJ1-2, is as follows: KAGVTQTPRYLIKTRGQQVTLSCSPISGHRSVSWYQQTPGQGLQFLFEYFSETQRNKGNFPGRFSGRQFSNSRSEMNVSTLELGDSALYLCASSLVTGLEVGYGYTFGSGTRLTVV.

The V call is TRBV6-6, the J call TRBJ2-3, with 8 nucleotides matching TRBD2. Germline loops: CDR1 MNHNY, CDR2 SVGAGI (reference sequence). V was pared by 6 bases and J by 2 bases, with 7 bases of the junction left unmatched. This CDR3 is 15 amino acids long. The chain's CDR3 is CASRNSGAVTDTQYF. The CDR3 DNA reads TGTGCCAGCAGAAATAGCGGGGCTGTCACAGATACGCAGTATTTT.

This sequence joins TRBV2 and TRBJ2-3; tentative D call: TRBD2 (5 bases). Trimming shortened V by 8 bases and J by 2 bases, and 11 bases separated the two germline ends. In germline, CDR1 is SNHLY, CDR2 FYNNEI. The CDR3 is 13 amino acids. The CDR3 region has the DNA TGTGCCAGCTTCCGGACTGTCACAGATACGCAGTATTTT. It codes for CASFRTVTDTQYF.

V usage is TRBV27 and J usage is TRBJ1-1, with D possibly matching TRBD1 (6 bases). With 5 bases removed from V and 4 bases from J, the gap between germline ends came to 11 bases. The CDR3 contains 13 residues. Germline lookup yields CDR1 MNHEY and CDR2 SMNVEV (reference sequence). The CDR3: CASSRTVITEAFF. The CDR3 DNA reads as TGTGCCAGCAGTCGGACAGTAATCACTGAAGCTTTCTTT.

This clone has a single count. The chain employs TRBV23-1 and TRBJ2-7; possibly TRBD2 for D (6 bases). TRBV23-1 is noted as an ORF with a role that remains uncertain. The CDR3 extends over 17 amino acids. V dropped 3 bases and J dropped 0 bases, with 18 bases sitting between them. The CDR3 nucleotides read TGCGCCAGCAGTCATTCCGTGGGTAGCGGACTCTCCTACGAGCAGTACTTC. It encodes CASSHSVGSGLSYEQYF.

The chain combines TRBV5-1 with TRBJ2-3; 9 bases align to TRBD1. This CDR3 contains 15 residues. V lost 7 bases to trimming and J lost 4 bases; unmatched junction nucleotides: 10. Germline-derived CDR1 and CDR2 are SGHRS and YFSETQ. DNA for the CDR3: TGCGCCAGCGGATCCGGGACAGGGTCTGCAGATACGCAGTATTTT. Amino acids: CASGSGTGSADTQYF.

The chain is built from TRBV7-8 and TRBJ2-1; 12 nucleotides agree with TRBD2. The length of the CDR3 is 15 residues. Trimming at V came to 3 bases and at J to 10 bases, leaving 7 bases not matched to a gene. The V gene's germline CDR1 is SGHVS and CDR2 FQNEAQ. DNA of the CDR3: TGTGCCAGCAGCTTCCGGACTAGCGGGGAGCGCGAGCAGTTCTTC. This translates into CASSFRTSGEREQFF. Supplemented by reference TRBV7-8 and TRBJ2-1, the full variable domain reads GAGVSQSPRYKVAKRGQDVALRCDPISGHVSLFWYQQALGQGPEFLTYFQNEAQLDKSGLPSDRFFAERPEGSVSTLKIQRTQQEDSAVYLCASSFRTSGEREQFFGPGTRLTVL.

The chain joins TRBV18 to TRBJ2-1; TRBD2 matches 10 bases. Germline V gene lookup returns CDR1 KGHSH and CDR2 LQKENI. Unmatched junction bases numbered 2, after V lost 0 bases and J lost 3 bases. This CDR3 has 16 residues. CDR3 DNA: TGTGCCAGCTCACCACCGAGCGGGGGGGTCTACAATGAGCAGTTCTTC. Amino acid sequence: CASSPPSGGVYNEQFF.

The chain carries TRBV18 and TRBJ1-2; D gene unclear. CDR1 and CDR2 from the germline V gene are KGHSH and LQKENI. There are 16 residues in the CDR3. V gave up 0 bases and J gave up 1 base, with 12 bases separating them. CDR3 residues: CASSPPADTDNYGYTF. The DNA of the CDR3 is TGTGCCAGCTCACCACCCGCCGACACAGATAACTATGGCTACACCTTC.

This rearrangement joins TRBV5-6 to TRBJ1-4, with 10 nucleotides matching TRBD1. The germline V gene encodes CDR1 SGHDT and CDR2 YYEEEE. The CDR3 has 14 amino acids. Germline trimming cut 4 bases from V and 7 bases from J; bases unmatched to any gene: 4. DNA for the CDR3: TGTGCCAGCAGCGGGACAGGGGTGCGTGAAAAACTGTTTTTT. Encoded protein: CASSGTGVREKLFF.

This chain connects TRBV6-5 to TRBJ1-1; D is ambiguous. V shed 3 bases and J shed 3 bases, with 11 bases lying between them. The CDR3 spans 14 residues. Per germline, CDR1 MNHEY and CDR2 SVGAGI. In DNA form, the CDR3 reads TGTGCCAGCAGTTATTCCCAACGGTACACTGAAGCTTTCTTT. It translates to CASSYSQRYTEAFF.

The chain couples TRBV4-1 to TRBJ1-1; TRBD1 might be the D (5 bases). CDR3 length: 15 amino acids. Trimming stripped 5 bases from V and 1 base from J, with 14 bases between. The germline CDR1 and CDR2 sequences are MGHRA and YSYEKL. CDR3 sequence (DNA): TGCGCCAGCAGCTCCAGGGTGAACGAGAACACTGAAGCTTTCTTT. Protein sequence: CASSSRVNENTEAFF.

The V gene is TRBV6-6, the J gene TRBJ2-1; D is unclear. The CDR3 sequence is 13 residues long. Looked up from germline, CDR1 is MNHNY and CDR2 is SVGAGI (reference sequence). The V end was cut by 4 bases, the J end by 6 bases, with 10 bases between. CDR3 protein: CASSSFGVNEQFF. The CDR3 DNA sequence: TGTGCCAGCAGTTCCTTTGGAGTCAATGAGCAGTTCTTC.

The J gene is TRBJ2-7, the V gene TRBV4-2, with D perhaps matching TRBD2 (6 bases). Trimming removed 4 bases from V and 2 bases from J, with 18 bases in between. The germline gives CDR1 LGHNA, CDR2 YNFKEQ. The CDR3 runs to 16 residues. The CDR3 sequence: CASSPGGLRDAYEQYF. In nucleotides, the CDR3 is TGTGCCAGCAGCCCCGGAGGACTGCGGGACGCCTACGAGCAGTACTTC.

The chain's CDR3 is CASSSLGTGKDNEQFF. The CDR3 DNA is TGTGCCAGCTCCAGCCTCGGGACAGGGAAGGACAATGAGCAGTTCTTC. This sequence joins TRBV19 and TRBJ2-1; 9 bases are a match to TRBD1. CDR3 size: 16 residues. Trimming cost V 9 bases and J 5 bases; bases outside gene matches: 14. Germline CDR1 is LNHDA and CDR2 is SQIVND (reference sequence).

In DNA, the CDR3 is TGTGCCAGCAGCCACCCCCTCCGGACTAGCGGGGTTGCCTACGAGCAGTACTTC. This sequence encodes CASSHPLRTSGVAYEQYF. The V gene is TRBV4-2, the J gene TRBJ2-7, with 12 bases aligning to TRBD2. V lost 3 bases and J lost 2; bases outside the gene matches: 11. The CDR3 consists of 18 residues. The germline gives CDR1 LGHNA, CDR2 YNFKEQ.

The CDR3 region is CASSQARTGYEQYF. Here the CDR3 DNA reads TGTGCCAGCAGCCAGGCCCGGACAGGGTACGAGCAGTACTTC. J is TRBJ2-7 and V is TRBV3-1 (or the pseudogene TRBV3-2); 8 bases are a match to TRBD1. The CDR3 length is 14 residues. Trimming removed 3 bases from V and 4 bases from J; junction bases left unmatched: 5. Germline V gene lookup returns CDR1 LGHDT and CDR2 YNNKEL (reference sequence).

The chain employs TRBV19 and TRBJ2-5; possible D gene TRBD2, 7 bases. Per the germline V gene, CDR1 is LNHDA and CDR2 is SQIVND (reference sequence). The CDR3 consists of 16 residues. V lost 4 bases and J lost 5, with 20 bases in between. The CDR3, as DNA: TGTGCCAGTAGTAAGGGGGTTGCGGGGGAGGAGGAGACCCAGTACTTC. This gives the protein CASSKGVAGEEETQYF.

This clone was observed a single time. V usage is TRBV5-4 and J usage is TRBJ1-1; 9 bases map to TRBD1. J was trimmed by 5 bases and V by 4 bases; bases with no gene match: 6. CDR3 size: 14 residues. Germline V gene lookup returns CDR1 SGHNT and CDR2 YYREEE (reference sequence). The DNA of the CDR3 is TGTGCCAGCAGCAAAGGACAGGGGTTGACTGAAGCTTTCTTT. Its translation is CASSKGQGLTEAFF. The full variable domain, rest sourced from reference TRBV5-4 and TRBJ1-1, is ETGVTQSPTHLIKTRGQQVTLRCSSQSGHNTVSWYQQALGQGPQFIFQYYREEENGRGNFPPRFSGLQFPNYSSELNVNALELDDSALYLCASSKGQGLTEAFFGQGTRLTVV.

The genes are TRBV7-2 and TRBJ2-3, with 12 bases lining up with TRBD2. Germline trimming cut 5 bases from V and 2 bases from J; bases unmatched to any gene: 8. The CDR3 is 17 residues long. Germline loops: CDR1 SGHTA, CDR2 FQGNSA. The CDR3 DNA reads as TGTGCCAGCAGCGGGCGGACTAGCGGGGAGGACACAGATACGCAGTATTTT. Residues: CASSGRTSGEDTDTQYF.

This rearrangement joins TRBV11-2 to TRBJ1-4; weak D call: TRBD1 (6 bases). CDR3 size: 15 residues. Germline CDR1 is SGHAT and CDR2 is FQNNGV. Trimming removed 2 bases at V and 8 bases at J, with 15 bases between. The CDR3 sequence is CASSLLGAQGEKLFF. Here the CDR3 DNA reads TGTGCCAGCAGCTTACTGGGGGCGCAGGGGGAAAAACTGTTTTTT. Together with reference TRBV11-2 and TRBJ1-4, the CDR3 gives the full variable domain: EAGVAQSPRYKIIEKRQSVAFWCNPISGHATLYWYQQILGQGPKLLIQFQNNGVVDDSQLPKDRFSAERLKGVDSTLKIQPAKLEDSAVYLCASSLLGAQGEKLFFGSGTQLSVL.

Only a few counts were recorded for this clone. V is TRBV6-5 and J is TRBJ1-6, with 7 bases fitting TRBD1. This CDR3 has 15 residues. The germline gives CDR1 MNHEY, CDR2 SVGAGI. V lost 0 bases and J lost 4; bases outside the gene matches: 0. The CDR3 reads CASSYSTGYNSPLHF. CDR3 in DNA: TGTGCCAGCAGTTACTCGACAGGGTATAATTCACCCCTCCACTTT.

The rearrangement uses TRBV19 and TRBJ2-7, with TRBD1 matching 7 bases. This CDR3 has 14 residues. The J segment lost 1 base and the V segment lost 3 bases, leaving 3 bases of the junction unmatched. From germline, CDR1 is LNHDA and CDR2 SQIVND (reference sequence). CDR3 sequence reads: CASSIGQVSYEQYF. The CDR3 DNA reads as TGTGCCAGTAGTATCGGACAGGTATCCTACGAGCAGTACTTC.

This rearrangement joins TRBV29-1 to TRBJ1-2; perhaps TRBD1 as D (6 bases). The V gene lost 3 bases and the J gene lost 6 bases, with 14 bases spanning the gap. CDR3 size: 13 residues. Looked up from germline, CDR1 is SQVTM and CDR2 is ANQGSEA. The CDR3: CSVEGAGDHGYTF. CDR3 sequence (DNA): TGCAGCGTTGAGGGGGCAGGGGATCATGGCTACACCTTC.

V gene TRBV10-2 combines with J gene TRBJ2-7, with 9 positions matching TRBD2. The CDR3 is made up of 13 amino acids. CDR1 is WSHSY, CDR2 SAAADI, per germline. J was trimmed by 2 bases and V by 7 bases; bases with no gene match: 3. The CDR3 coding sequence is TGCGCCAGCAACGGCGGGGGGGCCTACGAGCAGTACTTC. This gives the protein CASNGGGAYEQYF.

The chain employs TRBV4-2 and TRBJ2-1; D is uncertain. Germline assignment: CDR1 LGHNA and CDR2 YNFKEQ. The CDR3 length is 13 residues. V dropped 1 base and J dropped 7 bases, with 8 bases sitting between them. This chain's CDR3 is CASSQGGWNEQFF. CDR3 bases: TGTGCCAGCAGCCAAGGTGGCTGGAATGAGCAGTTCTTC.

The CDR3 reads CASSLFWRVNTGELFF. DNA for the CDR3: TGTGCCAGCAGTCTCTTCTGGCGGGTAAACACCGGGGAGCTGTTTTTT. The genes are TRBV27 and TRBJ2-2; a possible D gene is TRBD2 (5 bases). The germline gives CDR1 MNHEY, CDR2 SMNVEV (reference sequence). This CDR3 is 16 amino acids long. Between the trimmed V and J ends, which lost 5 bases and 2 bases, there was a span of 15 bases.